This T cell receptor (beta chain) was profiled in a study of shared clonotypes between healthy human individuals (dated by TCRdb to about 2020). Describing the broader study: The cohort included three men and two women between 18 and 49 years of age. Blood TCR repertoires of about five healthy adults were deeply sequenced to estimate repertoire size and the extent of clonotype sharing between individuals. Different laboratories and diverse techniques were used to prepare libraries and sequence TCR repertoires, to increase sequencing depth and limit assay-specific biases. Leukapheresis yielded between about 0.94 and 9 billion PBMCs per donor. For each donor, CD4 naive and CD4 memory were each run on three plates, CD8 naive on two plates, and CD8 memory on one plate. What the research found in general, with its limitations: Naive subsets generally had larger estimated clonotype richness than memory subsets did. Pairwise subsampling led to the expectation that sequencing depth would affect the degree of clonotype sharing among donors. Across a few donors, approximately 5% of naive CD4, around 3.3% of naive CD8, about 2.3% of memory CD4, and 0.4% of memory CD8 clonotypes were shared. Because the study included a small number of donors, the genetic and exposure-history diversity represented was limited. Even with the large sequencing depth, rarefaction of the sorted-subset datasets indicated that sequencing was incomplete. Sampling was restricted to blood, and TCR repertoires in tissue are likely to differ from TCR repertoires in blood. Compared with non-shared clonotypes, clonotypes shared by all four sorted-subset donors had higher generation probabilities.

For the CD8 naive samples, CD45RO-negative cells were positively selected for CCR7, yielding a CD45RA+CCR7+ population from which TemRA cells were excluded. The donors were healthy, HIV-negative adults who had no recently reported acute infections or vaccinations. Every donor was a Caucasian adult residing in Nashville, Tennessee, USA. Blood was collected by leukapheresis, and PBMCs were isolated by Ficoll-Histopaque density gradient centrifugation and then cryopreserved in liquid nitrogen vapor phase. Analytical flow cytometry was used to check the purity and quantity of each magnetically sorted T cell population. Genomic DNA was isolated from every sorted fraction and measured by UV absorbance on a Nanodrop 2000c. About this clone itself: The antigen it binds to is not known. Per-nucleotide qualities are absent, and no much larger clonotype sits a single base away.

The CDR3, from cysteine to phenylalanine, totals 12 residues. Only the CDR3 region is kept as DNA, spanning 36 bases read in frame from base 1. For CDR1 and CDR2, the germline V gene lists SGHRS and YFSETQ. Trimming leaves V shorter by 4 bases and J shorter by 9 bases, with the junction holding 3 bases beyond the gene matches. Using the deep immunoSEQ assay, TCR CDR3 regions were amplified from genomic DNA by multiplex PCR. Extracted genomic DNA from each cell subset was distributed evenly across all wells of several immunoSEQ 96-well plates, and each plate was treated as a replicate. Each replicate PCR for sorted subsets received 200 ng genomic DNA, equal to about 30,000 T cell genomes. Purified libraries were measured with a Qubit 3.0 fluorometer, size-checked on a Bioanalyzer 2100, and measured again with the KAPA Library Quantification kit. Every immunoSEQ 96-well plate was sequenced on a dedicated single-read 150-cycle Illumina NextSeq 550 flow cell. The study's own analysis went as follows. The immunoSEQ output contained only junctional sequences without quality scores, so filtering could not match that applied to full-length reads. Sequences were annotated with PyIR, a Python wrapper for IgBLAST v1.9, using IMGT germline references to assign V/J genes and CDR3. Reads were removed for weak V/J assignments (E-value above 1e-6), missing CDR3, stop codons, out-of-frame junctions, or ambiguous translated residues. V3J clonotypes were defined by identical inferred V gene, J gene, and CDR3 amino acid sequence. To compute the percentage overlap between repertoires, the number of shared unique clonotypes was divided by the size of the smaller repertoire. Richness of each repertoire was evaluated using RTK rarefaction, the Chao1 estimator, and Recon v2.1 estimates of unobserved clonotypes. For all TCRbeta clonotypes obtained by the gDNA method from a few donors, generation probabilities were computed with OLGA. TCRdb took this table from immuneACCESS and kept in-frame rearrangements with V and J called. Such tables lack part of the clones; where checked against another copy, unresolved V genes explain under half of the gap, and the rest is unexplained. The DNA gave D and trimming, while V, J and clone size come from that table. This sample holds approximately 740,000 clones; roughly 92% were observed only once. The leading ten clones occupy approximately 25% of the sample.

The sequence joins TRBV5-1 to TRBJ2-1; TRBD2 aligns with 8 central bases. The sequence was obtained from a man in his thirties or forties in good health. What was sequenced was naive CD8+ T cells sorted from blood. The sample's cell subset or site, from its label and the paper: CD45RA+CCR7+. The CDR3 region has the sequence CASSTGLAEQFF. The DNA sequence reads TGCGCCAGCAGCACCGGACTAGCTGAGCAGTTCTTC.